This entry lists 30 T cell receptor beta chains sequenced from one sample in a study of cytomegalovirus exposure and HLA in healthy donors. 60 Vbeta and 13 Jbeta primers were used in PCR. Sequenced by immunoSEQ multiplex PCR; TCRdb stores in-frame clones only, minus some. The sample has roughly 110,000 clones, approximately 76% seen once; the top ten hold 2% to 3%. Sequencing was done on a sample of PBMCs. All receptors come from a young man in good health and CMV-seronegative.

The rearrangement joins TRBV6-1 to TRBJ1-2; 7 bases fit TRBD1. After removal of 1 base from V and 2 bases from J, the junction contained 4 bases not matched to a gene. This CDR3 has 15 residues. Germline V CDR1 and CDR2: MNHNS, SASEGT. CDR3 residues: CASSEGTGANYGYTF. Here the CDR3 DNA reads TGTGCCAGCAGTGAAGGTACAGGGGCGAACTATGGCTACACCTTC.

The chain carries TRBV6-1 and TRBJ2-5; no clear D. The last part of the DNA fits TRBJ2-7 better; the J call may be wrong. Germline V lookup: CDR1 MNHNS, CDR2 SASEGT. The CDR3 extends over 12 amino acids. Written as DNA, the CDR3 is TGTGCCAGCAGCCTCGTCCTCTACGAGCAGTACTTC. Translation gives CASSLVLYEQYF.

V is TRBV5-1 and J is TRBJ1-2, with 7 bases fitting TRBD1. With V trimmed by 1 base and J by 6 bases, 9 bases remained unmatched. Germline V gene lookup returns CDR1 SGHRS and CDR2 YFSETQ. The CDR3 has 15 residues. The CDR3 DNA is TGCGCCAGCAGCTTGAGTACAGGGGACGGGAATGGCTACACCTTC. As protein: CASSLSTGDGNGYTF. Together with reference TRBV5-1 and TRBJ1-2, the CDR3 gives the full variable domain: KAGVTQTPRYLIKTRGQQVTLSCSPISGHRSVSWYQQTPGQGLQFLFEYFSETQRNKGNFPGRFSGRQFSNSRSEMNVSTLELGDSALYLCASSLSTGDGNGYTFGSGTRLTVV.

The chain employs TRBV2 and TRBJ1-6; weak D call: TRBD1 (5 bases). Germline CDR1 SNHLY, CDR2 FYNNEI. V lost 7 bases and J 8 bases, leaving 15 bases between the germline ends. The CDR3 sequence is 14 residues long. DNA for the CDR3: TGTGCCAGCATGCAGGGTTTTAGGGATTCACCCCTCCACTTT. Its protein product is CASMQGFRDSPLHF. Full variable domain (missing parts from reference TRBV2 and TRBJ1-6): EPEVTQTPSHQVTQMGQEVILRCVPISNHLYFYWYRQILGQKVEFLVSFYNNEISEKSEIFDDQFSVERPDGSNFTLKIRSTKLEDSAMYFCASMQGFRDSPLHFGNGTRLTVT.

This rearrangement joins TRBV6-1 to TRBJ2-7; D perhaps matches TRBD2 (7 bases). V lost 6 bases to trimming and J lost 2 bases, with 17 bases between them. The CDR3 is 15 residues long. CDR1 and CDR2 (germline): MNHNS, SASEGT. Here the CDR3 DNA reads TGTGCCAGCAGGCCCGGAGGGGGGAGGGCCTACGAGCAGTACTTC. Its protein is CASRPGGGRAYEQYF.

The gene calls are TRBV7-6 and TRBJ1-1; no clear D gene. Germline-derived CDR1 and CDR2 are SGHVS and FNYEAQ. The CDR3 spans 14 residues. Between the trimmed V and J ends, which lost 0 bases and 0 bases, there was a span of 5 bases. In DNA form, the CDR3 reads TGTGCCAGCAGCTTAGCTATTATGAACACTGAAGCTTTCTTT. Protein: CASSLAIMNTEAFF.

The chain joins TRBV28 to TRBJ2-5; 12 bases align to TRBD2. From germline, CDR1 is MDHEN and CDR2 SYDVKM. V lost 3 bases and J lost 0; bases outside the gene matches: 5. CDR3 length: 17 residues. The CDR3 protein is CASSFPTSGGNQETQYF. CDR3 DNA: TGTGCCAGCAGTTTCCCCACTAGCGGGGGGAACCAAGAGACCCAGTACTTC.

The J gene is TRBJ2-3, the V gene TRBV2, with 9 bases fitting TRBD2. The CDR3 runs to 14 residues. Germline V lookup: CDR1 SNHLY, CDR2 FYNNEI. After removal of 1 base from V and 7 bases from J, the junction contained 3 bases not matched to a gene. The CDR3 is CASSEGLAGNTQYF. The CDR3, as DNA: TGTGCCAGCAGTGAAGGCCTAGCGGGGAATACGCAGTATTTT.

The count of this clone is one. The gene calls are TRBV5-1 and TRBJ2-3, with 10 bases aligning to TRBD2. The CDR3 contains 15 residues. The germline gives CDR1 SGHRS, CDR2 YFSETQ. V lost 2 bases and J lost 3; bases outside the gene matches: 3. DNA for the CDR3: TGCGCCAGCAGCTTACTAGCGGGAAGGACAGATACGCAGTATTTT. Encoded protein: CASSLLAGRTDTQYF.

The chain combines TRBV7-2 with TRBJ1-2; TRBD1 aligns across 7 bases. CDR1 and CDR2 from the germline V gene are SGHTA and FQGNSA. CDR3 length: 14 residues. The V gene end was trimmed by 5 bases and the J gene end by 4 bases; junction bases not matched to a gene: 7. CDR3 loop: CASSRETGIYGYTF. The CDR3 nucleotides read TGTGCCAGCAGCCGCGAGACAGGGATCTATGGCTACACCTTC.

V is TRBV18 and J is TRBJ2-3; 9 bases line up with TRBD1. The CDR3 has 14 residues. V shed 3 bases and J 14 bases; nucleotides not matched to a gene: 12. Germline CDR1 reads KGHSH; CDR2 reads LQKENI. CDR3 nucleotides: TGTGCCAGCTCACCCCTCCCGGGACAGGGATTTTCGTATTTT. Translated: CASSPLPGQGFSYF.

This chain connects TRBV28 to TRBJ1-5, with a possible D match to TRBD1 (6 bases). V gave up 6 bases and J gave up 0 bases, with 12 bases separating them. Per germline, CDR1 MDHEN and CDR2 SYDVKM. This CDR3 comprises 15 residues. CDR3 DNA: TGTGCCAGCAGGCTACAGGGTATTAGCAATCAGCCCCAGCATTTT. This encodes CASRLQGISNQPQHF. Full variable domain (outside the CDR3, taken from reference TRBV28 and TRBJ1-5): DVKVTQSSRYLVKRTGEKVFLECVQDMDHENMFWYRQDPGLGLRLIYFSYDVKMKEKGDIPEGYSVSREKKERFSLILESASTNQTSMYLCASRLQGISNQPQHFGDGTRLSIL.

The V call is TRBV21-1, the J call TRBJ1-2. TRBV21-1 is designated a pseudogene. The CDR3 has 13 residues. The CDR3 bases are TGTGCCAGCAGCAAAAGTGGGGGGACCGGCTACACCTTC. Translating it yields CASSKSGGTGYTF.

This chain connects TRBV6-6 to TRBJ1-1, with TRBD1 as a possible D gene (5 bases). Germline V lookup: CDR1 MNHNY, CDR2 SVGAGI (reference sequence). The CDR3 totals 14 residues. V was clipped by 2 bases and J by 6 bases, with 13 bases between them. In nucleotides, the CDR3 is TGTGCCAGCAGTTACAAAGGGGCGCGGTCTGAAGCTTTCTTT. Its translation is CASSYKGARSEAFF.

This clone occurred a few times. This chain connects TRBV4-3 to TRBJ2-1, with D possibly being TRBD2 (5 bases). This CDR3 has 14 amino acids. V dropped 5 bases and J dropped 11 bases, with 19 bases sitting between them. Germline lookup yields CDR1 LGHNA and CDR2 YSLEER. CDR3 sequence: CASSEVQRTGKQFF. CDR3 in DNA: TGCGCCAGCAGCGAAGTTCAACGGACTGGCAAGCAGTTCTTC.

This clone was counted between two and nine times. V and J are TRBV6-4 and TRBJ1-1, with a weak D call TRBD1 (5 bases). CDR3 length: 15 residues. Germline CDR1 is MRHNA and CDR2 is SNTAGT. Between the trimmed V and J ends, which lost 6 bases and 6 bases, there was a span of 20 bases. This CDR3 reads CASRKTTEGFAEAFF. CDR3 bases: TGTGCCAGCAGGAAAACTACGGAGGGGTTCGCTGAAGCTTTCTTT.

This chain connects TRBV6-4 to TRBJ2-1; D call uncertain. Germline CDR1 and CDR2: MRHNA and SNTAGT. The V end was cut by 5 bases, the J end by 0 bases, with 8 bases between. This CDR3 contains 14 residues. The CDR3 DNA follows: TGTGCCAGCAGTTCCGATAGCTCCTACAATGAGCAGTTCTTC. Protein: CASSSDSSYNEQFF.

This clone has just a few counts. The chain uses TRBV4-2 and TRBJ1-6; TRBD1 might be the D (6 bases). The CDR3 totals 15 residues. Trimming left V 0 bases short and J 14 bases short, with 17 bases between. The germline V gene encodes CDR1 LGHNA and CDR2 YNFKEQ. In DNA form, the CDR3 reads TGTGCCAGCAGCCAAGATCAGGCAGGGGCGTCCTCCCTCCACTTT. It translates to CASSQDQAGASSLHF.

This chain connects TRBV2 to TRBJ1-1; D remains unclear. In germline, CDR1 is SNHLY, CDR2 FYNNEI. CDR3 length: 14 amino acids. The V end was cut by 5 bases, the J end by 5 bases, with 15 bases between. The CDR3 nucleotides are TGTGCCAGCAGTCCTACGGGGTCGGGGACTGAAGCTTTCTTT. Protein sequence: CASSPTGSGTEAFF.

This clone showed up just a few times. The chain carries TRBV5-6 and TRBJ1-2, with D perhaps matching TRBD1 (5 bases). This CDR3 is built from 12 residues. Germline V gene lookup returns CDR1 SGHDT and CDR2 YYEEEE. V lost 4 bases and J lost 4, with 8 bases in between. Here the CDR3 DNA reads TGTGCCAGCAGCCCCCAGGGCTATGGCTACACCTTC. It specifies CASSPQGYGYTF. The full variable domain, its missing parts supplied by reference TRBV5-6 and TRBJ1-2, is DAGVTQSPTHLIKTRGQQVTLRCSPKSGHDTVSWYQQALGQGPQFIFQYYEEEERQRGNFPDRFSGHQFPNYSSELNVNALLLGDSALYLCASSPQGYGYTFGSGTRLTVV.

As concerns this clone: Compared with germline, one end of the junction differs, possibly owing to a read error. J is TRBJ1-5 and V is TRBV2; TRBD1 matches at 12 bases. Looked up from germline, CDR1 is SNHLY and CDR2 is FYNNEI. The CDR3 is 17 residues long. The chain's CDR3 is CASRVQSGTGGKQPQHF. The CDR3 coding sequence is TGTGCCAGCAGAGTGCAATCCGGGACAGGGGGCAAACAGCCCCAGCATTTT.

This sequence joins TRBV27 and TRBJ1-4; possibly TRBD1 for D (5 bases). The CDR3 is 15 residues long. The V and J ends lost 2 bases and 8 bases respectively, with 15 bases between them. Germline CDR1 and CDR2: MNHEY and SMNVEV (reference sequence). CDR3 protein: CASSLISGRGEKLFF. CDR3 bases: TGTGCCAGCAGTTTAATTTCAGGGCGGGGGGAAAAACTGTTTTTT.

The chain links TRBV7-9 to TRBJ2-2; D not certain. CDR3 size: 15 residues. Trimming removed 1 base from V and 6 bases from J, with 12 bases in between. The V gene's germline CDR1 is SEHNR and CDR2 FQNEAQ (reference sequence). In nucleotides, the CDR3 is TGTGCCAGCAGCTTAGTCCGAGCTCTTCCCGGGGAGCTGTTTTTT. This sequence encodes CASSLVRALPGELFF. The full variable domain, with the rest looked up from reference TRBV7-9 and TRBJ2-2, is DTGVSQNPRHKITKRGQNVTFRCDPISEHNRLYWYRQTLGQGPEFLTYFQNEAQLEKSRLLSDRFSAERPKGSFSTLEIQRTEQGDSAMYLCASSLVRALPGELFFGEGSRLTVL.

This clone is a singleton in its sample. The V and J genes are TRBV7-2 and TRBJ2-7, with unresolved D. The V gene lost 1 base and the J gene lost 6 bases, with 13 bases spanning the gap. Germline V lookup: CDR1 SGHTA, CDR2 FQGNSA. The CDR3 length is 14 residues. In DNA form, the CDR3 reads TGTGCCAGCAGCTTAGATTGGAAATCGGGCGAGCAGTACTTC. Translated, it gives CASSLDWKSGEQYF.

The genes are TRBV4-2 and TRBJ2-1, with D perhaps matching TRBD2 (7 bases). This CDR3 spans 16 amino acids. Trimming took 0 bases from V and 7 from J, leaving 16 bases between them. Germline CDR1 LGHNA, CDR2 YNFKEQ. CDR3 nucleotide sequence: TGTGCCAGCAGCCAAGAGGCCCCGAGGGGGGGTAATGAGCAGTTCTTC. As protein: CASSQEAPRGGNEQFF.

The chain employs TRBV7-9 and TRBJ2-3, with D perhaps matching TRBD2 (7 bases). Germline loops: CDR1 SEHNR, CDR2 FQNEAQ (reference sequence). The CDR3 runs 16 residues. The ends were cut back, 1 base at V and 1 base at J, with 12 bases in the middle. The chain's CDR3 is CASSLVRGARTDTQYF. In DNA, the CDR3 is TGTGCCAGCAGCTTAGTACGGGGGGCCCGCACAGATACGCAGTATTTT.

The gene calls are TRBV9 and TRBJ1-5; 11 nucleotides align to TRBD1. This CDR3 contains 15 residues. Trimming took 3 bases from V and 6 from J; bases not matched to a gene: 5. Germline loops: CDR1 SGDLS, CDR2 YYNGEE. This CDR3 reads CASSAGQGAVQPQHF. The CDR3 DNA is TGTGCCAGCAGCGCAGGACAGGGGGCGGTTCAGCCCCAGCATTTT.

This clone has only one observation. This chain links TRBV5-8 with TRBJ2-7, with 12 bases identical to TRBD1. CDR1 is SGHTS and CDR2 is YDEGEE in the germline V gene. With V trimmed by 2 bases and J by 4 bases, 4 bases remained unmatched. The CDR3 sequence is 15 residues long. The CDR3 protein is CASSFPGQGAYEQYF. As DNA, the CDR3 is TGTGCCAGCAGCTTTCCGGGACAGGGGGCGTACGAGCAGTACTTC.

The V gene is TRBV30, the J gene TRBJ2-1, with 11 nucleotides matching TRBD2. Germline V gene data show CDR1 as GTSNPN and CDR2 as SVGIG (reference sequence). The CDR3 consists of 20 residues. Losses at the gene ends were 3 bases for V and 4 bases for J; bases not matched to a gene: 20. CDR3 nucleotide sequence: TGTGCCTGGAGCCGGGCGGGAGTAGCGGGGGGGTCTACGGTGTACAATGAGCAGTTCTTC. Its translation is CAWSRAGVAGGSTVYNEQFF. Full variable domain (remainder filled in from reference TRBV30 and TRBJ2-1): SQTIHQWPATLVQPVGSPLSLECTVEGTSNPNLYWYRQAAGRGLQLLFYSVGIGQISSEVPQNLSASRPQDRQFILSSKKLLLSDSGFYLCAWSRAGVAGGSTVYNEQFFGPGTRLTVL.

The chain carries TRBV4-3 and TRBJ1-1; D possibly corresponds to TRBD1 (6 bases). CDR3 length equals 16 residues. Looked up from germline, CDR1 is LGHNA and CDR2 is YSLEER. Trimming pared 2 bases from V and 5 bases from J, leaving 18 bases between. The CDR3 region is CASSQPPGQGRTEAFF. Here the CDR3 DNA reads TGCGCCAGCAGCCAACCCCCGGGGCAGGGGCGGACTGAAGCTTTCTTT.